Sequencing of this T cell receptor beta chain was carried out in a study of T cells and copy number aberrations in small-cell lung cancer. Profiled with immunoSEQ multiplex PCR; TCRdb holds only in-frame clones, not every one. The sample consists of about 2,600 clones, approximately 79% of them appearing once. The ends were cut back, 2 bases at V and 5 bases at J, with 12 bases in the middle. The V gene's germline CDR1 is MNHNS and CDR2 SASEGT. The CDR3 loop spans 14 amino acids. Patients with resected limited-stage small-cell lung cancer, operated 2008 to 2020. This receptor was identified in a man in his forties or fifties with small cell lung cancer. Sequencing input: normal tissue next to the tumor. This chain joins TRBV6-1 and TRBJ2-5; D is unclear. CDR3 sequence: CASSELRESETQYF. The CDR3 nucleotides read TGTGCCAGCAGTGAACTAAGGGAATCGGAGACCCAGTACTTC.